These 17 T cell receptor beta chains came from one sample sequenced in a study of CD8+CD57+ T cells in acquired aplastic anemia. The template used for profiling TCR beta VDJ and CDR3 was genomic DNA. MiXCR was run by TCRdb on the reads, yielding one entry per CDR3 protein. The sample lists 400,000 to 450,000 distinct CDR3 sequences, 55% to 75% seen once, with approximately 3.8% in the top ten. The sequencing sample was made of sorted CD4+, CD8+, or CD8+CD57+ T cells (not recorded which) from PBMCs. The receptors were gathered from a human donor in good health, serving as a control.

This chain uses TRBV20-1 with TRBJ2-7; 8 bases align to TRBD1. Trimming removed 3 bases from V and 2 bases from J; junction bases left unmatched: 6. Germline CDR1 and CDR2: DFQATT and SNEGSKA (reference sequence). This CDR3 spans 14 amino acids. CDR3 bases: TGCAGTGCTAGGGACAGGGTAGGGGCCTACGAGCAGTACTTC. It translates to CSARDRVGAYEQYF.

J is TRBJ1-2 and V is TRBV9; D not resolved. Trimming left V 3 bases short and J 4 bases short, with 7 bases between. The length of the CDR3 is 12 residues. The germline V gene encodes CDR1 SGDLS and CDR2 YYNGEE. The CDR3 sequence: CASSGESYGYTF. In DNA, the CDR3 is TGTGCCAGCAGCGGCGAAAGCTATGGCTACACCTTC. Full variable domain (outside the CDR3, taken from reference TRBV9 and TRBJ1-2): DSGVTQTPKHLITATGQRVTLRCSPRSGDLSVYWYQQSLDQGLQFLIQYYNGEERAKGNILERFSAQQFPDLHSELNLSSLELGDSALYFCASSGESYGYTFGSGTRLTVV.

Only a few counts were recorded for this clonotype. The genes are TRBV2 and TRBJ1-2; D gene ambiguous. CDR1 and CDR2 (germline): SNHLY, FYNNEI. The V end lost 6 bases, the J end lost 3 bases, and 8 bases lay between the germline ends. CDR3 length: 12 residues. CDR3 sequence (DNA): TGTGCCAGCAGGACATCCCACTATGGCTACACCTTC. Amino acids: CASRTSHYGYTF.

The V gene is TRBV7-2, the J gene TRBJ1-1, with TRBD1 matching 7 bases. V lost 5 bases to trimming and J lost 1 base; unmatched junction nucleotides: 10. The CDR3 runs 16 residues. Germline lookup yields CDR1 SGHTA and CDR2 FQGNSA. CDR3 nucleotide sequence: TGTGCCAGCAGCCCAGTTATCACAGGGGCGAACACTGAAGCTTTCTTT. It encodes CASSPVITGANTEAFF.

Concerning this clonotype: Mismatch with germline at one junction end may stem from a read error. V is TRBV9 and J is TRBJ1-6; no clear D. The germline CDR1 and CDR2 sequences are SGDLS and YYNGEE. The CDR3 is 13 residues long. The CDR3: CASSAAQDSPQAF. CDR3 nucleotide sequence: TGTGCCAGCAGCGCCGCGCAGGATTCACCCCAAGCTTTT.

This clonotype was counted many times. This chain uses TRBV5-6 with TRBJ2-3, with TRBD2 identical over 7 bases. The J segment lost 5 bases and the V segment lost 0 bases, leaving 9 bases of the junction unmatched. The CDR3 has 16 residues. Germline V gene data show CDR1 as SGHDT and CDR2 as YYEEEE. The DNA for the CDR3 is TGTGCCAGCAGCTTGGCCCCCCCTAGCGGCGGAGATACGCAGTATTTT. It yields the protein CASSLAPPSGGDTQYF.

This clonotype was seen repeatedly, ten times or more. The V gene is TRBV20-1, the J gene TRBJ1-4; no firm D call. The CDR3 sequence is 14 residues long. Germline V lookup: CDR1 DFQATT, CDR2 SNEGSKA (reference sequence). V lost 6 bases and J 6 bases, leaving 17 bases between the germline ends. CDR3 sequence reads: CSAIEGRRDEKLFF. The CDR3 DNA follows: TGCAGTGCCATCGAGGGCCGTCGGGATGAAAAACTGTTTTTT.

Concerning this clonotype: The junction shows a germline mismatch at one end, possibly a read error. The chain carries TRBV9 and TRBJ2-7, with 7 bases aligning to TRBD2. The CDR3 totals 14 residues. CDR1 is SGDLS, CDR2 YYNGEE, per germline. The CDR3 spells CASSEAGRRNQPHF. In DNA form, the CDR3 reads TGTGCCAGCAGCGAAGCGGGACGAAGAAATCAGCCCCACTTC.

This clonotype showed up just once. J is TRBJ1-2 and V is TRBV19; 8 bases are a match to TRBD1. Germline CDR1 is LNHDA and CDR2 is SQIVND (reference sequence). The V segment lost 9 bases and the J segment 4 bases; nucleotides outside the gene matches: 10. CDR3 size: 14 residues. The CDR3 nucleotides read TGTGCCAGCAGAAGCAAGACAGGGGTCTATGGCTACACCTTC. It specifies CASRSKTGVYGYTF.

This clonotype appeared a single time. The junction departs from the called germline gene at one end, perhaps through a read error. This chain joins TRBV5-1 and TRBJ1-2; 7 bases are a match to TRBD1. Germline values: CDR1 SGHRS, CDR2 YFSETQ. The CDR3 is 15 residues long. The DNA of the CDR3 is TGTGCCAGCAGCCTGCCGGGGACAGAGCACTATGGCTACACCTTC. It is translated as CASSLPGTEHYGYTF.

This clonotype occurred a few times. The germline gene is not matched at one end of the junction; a read error may be the cause. This CDR3 is CASSSQGSLVEEYF. CDR3 nucleotide sequence: TGTGCCAGCAGCTCCCAGGGTAGTCTCGTCGAGGAGTACTTC. This rearrangement joins TRBV2 to TRBJ2-7; TRBD1 is a possible D gene (5 bases). The CDR3 is made up of 14 amino acids. Germline assignment: CDR1 SNHLY and CDR2 FYNNEI.

Ten or more counts support this clonotype. The chain links TRBV12-3 or TRBV12-4 to TRBJ2-5; TRBD2 agrees at 8 bases. Unmatched junction bases numbered 6, after V lost 3 bases and J lost 3 bases. CDR3 size: 15 residues. The CDR3 loop is CASSFQLAAEETQYF. CDR3 in DNA: TGTGCCAGCAGTTTCCAACTAGCGGCTGAAGAGACCCAGTACTTC.

This clonotype has a handful of counts. The chain uses TRBV24-1 and TRBJ2-7; D is perhaps TRBD1 (6 bases). V was pared by 4 bases and J by 2 bases, with 8 bases between. There are 13 residues in the CDR3. Germline values: CDR1 KGHDR, CDR2 SFDVKD. The CDR3 protein is CATSDRGTYEQYF. The DNA for the CDR3 is TGTGCCACCAGTGACAGGGGAACCTACGAGCAGTACTTC.

This clonotype was detected ten times or more. The chain uses TRBV12-3 or TRBV12-4 and TRBJ2-2; 7 bases line up with TRBD2. Germline trimming cut 9 bases from V and 6 bases from J; bases unmatched to any gene: 10. The CDR3 runs to 14 residues. The CDR3 sequence: CASAGTISPGELFF. The CDR3 nucleotides read TGTGCCAGTGCCGGGACTATATCCCCCGGGGAGCTGTTTTTT.

Of note for this clonotype: Germline is not matched at one junction end, which may reflect a read error. The chain has TRBV19 and TRBJ1-1; D is perhaps TRBD1 (6 bases). Germline CDR1 and CDR2: LNHDA and SQIVND (reference sequence). This CDR3 has 17 amino acids. The CDR3 DNA follows: TGTGCCAGTAGTATAGCGCAGGGGATGACTGTAGCTTTCTTAGCTCTCTTT. Its protein product is CASSIAQGMTVAFLALF. The whole variable domain, remainder taken from reference TRBV19 and TRBJ1-1, is DGGITQSPKYLFRKEGQNVTLSCEQNLNHDAMYWYRQDPGQGLRLIYYSQIVNDFQKGDIAEGYSVSREKKESFPLTVTSAQKNPTAFYLCASSIAQGMTVAFLALFGQGTRLTVV.

V and J are TRBV14 and TRBJ2-2, with 9 bases aligning to TRBD1. V lost 4 bases, J lost 12 bases, and 15 bases stayed unmatched. Per the germline V gene, CDR1 is SGHDN and CDR2 is FVKESK. This CDR3 region has 16 residues. The CDR3 here is CASSPDRGGSPRQLFF. The CDR3 bases are TGTGCCAGCAGCCCGGACAGGGGAGGTTCACCCCGCCAGCTGTTTTTT.

The rearrangement uses TRBV20-1 and TRBJ2-3; 7 bases align to TRBD1. V was clipped by 3 bases and J by 0 bases; unmatched bases: 12. Germline CDR1 and CDR2: DFQATT and SNEGSKA (reference sequence). The CDR3 is 17 amino acids. The CDR3 is CSASVARGQPSTDTQYF. CDR3 sequence (DNA): TGCAGTGCTAGTGTGGCCCGGGGACAGCCTAGCACAGATACGCAGTATTTT.